This T cell receptor beta chain comes out of a study of OX40 agonist ivuxolimab in advanced cancers. Whole-study context: Anti-PD-1, anti-PD-L1 or anti-CTLA-4 therapy given earlier was allowed, and 35% to 50% had some. The study's findings and limits: Mean expanded clone counts were higher in CD8+ than CD4+ T cells. No determination was made of the antigen specificity of the expanded peripheral T cells. Clonal expansion from baseline to week 6 occurred in both CD4+ and CD8+ T cells.

The method was immunoSEQ multiplex PCR; TCRdb's version includes in-frame clones alone and lacks a portion of them. This sample has 65,000 to 80,000 clones, with 85% to 90% found just once. A word on this clone: Its antigen is still unknown.

The CDR3 consists of 14 residues. V lost 1 base and J lost 5, with 8 bases in between. The germline gives CDR1 SGHVS, CDR2 FNYEAQ. The genes are TRBV7-6 and TRBJ2-2; perhaps TRBD2 as D (6 bases). The receptor was isolated from an adult with an advanced solid tumor such as melanoma, head and neck, liver or kidney cancer. This specimen was CD4+ or CD8+ T cells sorted from blood, taken in a trial of the OX40 agonist ivuxolimab. The CDR3 nucleotides read TGTGCCAGCAGCTTAGGGACTACTACCGGGGAGCTGTTTTTT. As protein: CASSLGTTTGELFF. Variable domain in full (rest from reference TRBV7-6 and TRBJ2-2): GAGVSQSPRYKVTKRGQDVALRCDPISGHVSLYWYRQALGQGPEFLTYFNYEAQQDKSGLPNDRFSAERPEGSISTLTIQRTEQRDSAMYRCASSLGTTTGELFFGEGSRLTVL.